This T cell receptor beta chain was retrieved from a study of glioma-infiltrating T cells after dendritic cell vaccination. About the research overall: Monocyte-derived dendritic cells, cultured seven days with IL-4 and GM-CSF, were pulsed with autologous tumor lysate.

The primer mix had 60 V beta and 13 J beta primers. This table comes from immunoSEQ multiplex PCR, and its TCRdb copy is limited to in-frame clones, with some not included. The sample lists over 90,000 clones, over 80% occurring once. Germline V gene sequence: CDR1 SGHDN, CDR2 FVKESK. This CDR3 is 18 amino acids long. Losses at the gene ends were 3 bases for V and 0 bases for J; bases not matched to a gene: 13. Time point reported: after dendritic cell vaccination, including at tumor progression/relapse. PBMC sampling occurred before vaccination, two weeks after the third dose, and at progression. This clonotype was sampled from a human donor with glioblastoma. The V and J genes are TRBV14 and TRBJ1-2, with 7 bases fitting TRBD1. This material consisted of blood, taken after dendritic cell vaccination. The CDR3 DNA follows: TGTGCCAGCAGCCAGACCGGGACAGACTACCAAGCTAACTATGGCTACACCTTC. This sequence encodes CASSQTGTDYQANYGYTF. The entire variable domain, with the rest obtained from reference TRBV14 and TRBJ1-2, is as follows: EAGVTQFPSHSVIEKGQTVTLRCDPISGHDNLYWYRRVMGKEIKFLLHFVKESKQDESGMPNNRFLAERTGGTYSTLKVQPAELEDSGVYFCASSQTGTDYQANYGYTFGSGTRLTVV.